The T cell receptor (beta chain) described here comes from a study of beta chain features in type 1 diabetes. The wider study: There was similarity between patients and healthy donors in age, gender and cell yields.

This clone was found a few times. Expressed TCRB transcripts were sequenced, since all the RNA that had been isolated was reverse transcribed. Repertoires were generated with immunoSEQ multiplex PCR, while TCRdb's copy carries only in-frame clones and drops some. The table shows fewer than 200,000 clones, with about 13% occurring only once. The V segment lost 3 bases and the J segment 1 base; nucleotides outside the gene matches: 15. Germline V lookup: CDR1 SGHTA, CDR2 FQGNSA. This CDR3 has 19 residues. This TCR was recovered from a woman in her late teens or twenties in good health. Sequencing was done on a sample of central memory CD4+ T cells from blood. This sequence joins TRBV7-2 and TRBJ2-3; 8 bases are shared with TRBD1. The CDR3 region is CASSFSGGYSTDRTDTQYF. The CDR3 nucleotides read TGTGCCAGCAGCTTCTCAGGGGGCTATTCCACCGACCGCACAGATACGCAGTATTTT.